A single T cell receptor (beta chain) is shown here with its context. These data are taken from a study of T cells in Graves' hyperthyroidism and ophthalmopathy. Trimming left V 0 bases short and J 3 bases short, with 20 bases between. The CDR3 runs to 18 residues. The V gene's germline CDR1 is LGHNA and CDR2 YSLEER. RNA transcripts provided the source from which TCR beta CDR3 regions were amplified. Initially, a first-round RT-PCR of the TCR CDR3 employed the HTBI primer set. TCRdb independently ran MiXCR on the multiplex PCR reads; one entry per CDR3 protein. The sample has approximately 400,000 distinct CDR3 sequences; around 15% are singletons.

The material sequenced was blood. This sequence originates from a man aged 50-59 years with Graves' ophthalmopathy. The V and J genes are TRBV4-3 and TRBJ1-1, with D perhaps matching TRBD1 (6 bases). CDR3 loop: CASSQELLQGGRDTEAFF. As DNA, the CDR3 is TGCGCCAGCAGCCAAGAATTATTACAGGGCGGAAGGGACACTGAAGCTTTCTTT.